A single sample gave rise to the 11 T cell receptor beta chains below, sequenced in a study of T cell clones after liver transplantation. Method: immunoSEQ multiplex PCR; TCRdb's copy keeps in-frame clones and lacks some. The sample includes under 150,000 clones, roughly nine tenths of them seen just once. The sequencing used CD4+ T cells from blood, collected 12 months after liver transplant. Receptors were obtained from a human patient who received a liver transplant. Part of the T cells may come from the graft donor.

The chain has TRBV7-2 and TRBJ1-2; D call uncertain. The CDR3 loop spans 14 amino acids. V gave up 7 bases and J gave up 5 bases, with 17 bases separating them. Germline values: CDR1 SGHTA, CDR2 FQGNSA. The CDR3 is CASTTRRVPYGYTF. The CDR3 bases are TGTGCCAGCACCACAAGGAGGGTCCCGTATGGCTACACCTTC.

This clone was detected only once. The chain uses TRBV15 and TRBJ1-3, with D possibly matching TRBD1 (5 bases). This CDR3 contains 18 residues. Germline CDR1 is LNHNV and CDR2 is YYDKDF (reference sequence). Trimming removed 0 bases at V and 4 bases at J, with 19 bases between. The CDR3 nucleotides are TGTGCCACCAGCAGAGATCGGGGACCGCTACTAGCCGGAAACACCATATATTTT. This sequence encodes CATSRDRGPLLAGNTIYF.

In nucleotides, the CDR3 is TGTGCCAGCAGCTCACAGGCATCGGCTGAAGCTTTCTTT. Translated, it gives CASSSQASAEAFF. The chain couples TRBV7-9 to TRBJ1-1; tentatively, D is TRBD1 (5 bases). CDR1 is SEHNR, CDR2 FQNEAQ, per germline (reference sequence). Between the trimmed V and J ends, which lost 4 bases and 6 bases, there was a span of 12 bases. CDR3 length: 13 residues.

The genes are TRBV2 and TRBJ2-7; possibly TRBD1 for D (6 bases). The germline V and J ends were trimmed by 9 bases and 6 bases, with 18 bases remaining between them. CDR3 length: 13 amino acids. Germline lookup yields CDR1 SNHLY and CDR2 FYNNEI. This CDR3 reads CARGAVIGREQYF. CDR3 coding DNA: TGTGCCAGGGGGGCGGTAATCGGACGCGAGCAGTACTTC.

The chain joins TRBV4-2 to TRBJ1-2; D is undetermined. CDR3 length: 15 residues. The germline CDR1 and CDR2 sequences are LGHNA and YNFKEQ. Trimming removed 0 bases from V and 5 bases from J, with 13 bases in between. The CDR3 loop reads CASSQEEVPSYGYTF. As DNA, the CDR3 is TGTGCCAGCAGCCAAGAGGAGGTCCCCTCTTATGGCTACACCTTC.

This clone was seen only a few times. V and J are TRBV6-4 and TRBJ1-1; D unresolved. This CDR3 contains 13 residues. V was pared by 5 bases and J by 5 bases, with 12 bases between. Germline loops: CDR1 MRHNA, CDR2 SNTAGT. The CDR3 spells CASSSQAGTEAFF. CDR3 coding DNA: TGTGCCAGCAGTTCCCAGGCCGGAACTGAAGCTTTCTTT.

This chain connects TRBV20-1 to TRBJ1-4; D not certain. The CDR3 is made up of 11 amino acids. Per germline, CDR1 DFQATT and CDR2 SNEGSKA (reference sequence). V lost 2 bases to trimming and J lost 11 bases, with 9 bases between them. The CDR3, as DNA: TGCAGTGCTAGATCCGGTGAGAAACTGTTTTTT. Amino acid sequence: CSARSGEKLFF.

The V and J genes are TRBV9 and TRBJ2-7, with 8 bases that match TRBD1. Germline V gene data show CDR1 as SGDLS and CDR2 as YYNGEE. The V and J ends lost 2 bases and 3 bases, in that order; junction bases with no gene match: 7. CDR3 length equals 15 residues. CDR3 protein: CASSVGQGVNYEQYF. CDR3 nucleotides: TGTGCCAGCAGCGTTGGACAGGGCGTTAACTACGAGCAGTACTTC.

This chain uses TRBV4-2 with TRBJ2-1; 11 bases line up with TRBD2. The germline V gene has CDR1 LGHNA and CDR2 YNFKEQ. With V trimmed by 2 bases and J by 2 bases, 5 bases remained unmatched. There are 17 residues in the CDR3. CDR3 in amino acids: CASSQYTSGGTYNEQFF. As DNA, the CDR3 is TGTGCCAGCAGCCAATATACTAGCGGGGGAACCTACAATGAGCAGTTCTTC.

The chain employs TRBV7-2 and TRBJ2-2, with TRBD2 matching over 9 bases. Trimming cost V 1 base and J 1 base; bases outside gene matches: 1. Per germline, CDR1 SGHTA and CDR2 FQGNSA. This CDR3 spans 16 amino acids. The CDR3 loop is CASSLEAGGNTGELFF. The CDR3 DNA reads TGTGCCAGCAGCTTAGAAGCGGGAGGGAACACCGGGGAGCTGTTTTTT.

Written as DNA, the CDR3 is TGTGCCAGCTCACCGGATGTGGCCAATGAGCAGTTCTTC. Translated, it gives CASSPDVANEQFF. This chain joins TRBV18 and TRBJ2-1; no definite D call. V lost 3 bases and J lost 6, with 9 bases in between. The CDR3 runs to 13 residues. Germline V gene data show CDR1 as KGHSH and CDR2 as LQKENI.